These 5 T cell receptor beta chains were sequenced from one sample in a study of T cell responses to AZD1222 COVID-19 vaccine. Sequenced by immunoSEQ multiplex PCR; TCRdb stores in-frame clones only, minus some. This table has under 200,000 clones, 88% appearing once. The source material was peripheral blood, sampled on day 0 of AZD1222 vaccination. The receptors shown here come from an adult in good health.

The V gene is TRBV30, the J gene TRBJ1-6; 7 bases align to TRBD1. J was trimmed by 8 bases and V by 0 bases; bases with no gene match: 7. CDR1 and CDR2 (germline): GTSNPN, SVGIG (reference sequence). This CDR3 is 15 amino acids long. In nucleotides, the CDR3 is TGTGCCTGGAGTGTACGTCGGCAGGGGGATTCACCCCTCCACTTT. Translation: CAWSVRRQGDSPLHF.

This clone has just a few counts. This sample includes further DNA sequences coding for the same CDR3. This rearrangement joins TRBV5-4 to TRBJ2-3; 8 bases match TRBD2. Unmatched junction bases numbered 1, after V lost 0 bases and J lost 1 base. This CDR3 region has 15 residues. Germline CDR1 SGHNT, CDR2 YYREEE (reference sequence). CDR3 nucleotides: TGTGCCAGCAGCTTGGTCGGGGGGGGCACAGATACGCAGTATTTT. Its translation: CASSLVGGGTDTQYF. Filled out from reference TRBV5-4 and TRBJ2-3, the complete variable domain reads ETGVTQSPTHLIKTRGQQVTLRCSSQSGHNTVSWYQQALGQGPQFIFQYYREEENGRGNFPPRFSGLQFPNYSSELNVNALELDDSALYLCASSLVGGGTDTQYFGPGTRLTVL.

This rearrangement joins TRBV30 to TRBJ1-4; D is undetermined. CDR3 length: 14 residues. Germline CDR1 and CDR2: GTSNPN and SVGIG (reference sequence). Trimming cost V 2 bases and J 7 bases, with 14 bases left between them. The chain's CDR3 is CAWSYERLGEKLFF. DNA for the CDR3: TGTGCCTGGAGTTATGAGAGACTAGGTGAAAAACTGTTTTTT.

The gene calls are TRBV6-5 and TRBJ1-1, with 8 bases matching TRBD1. This CDR3 has 15 residues. The V and J ends lost 4 bases and 0 bases, in that order; junction bases with no gene match: 4. Germline CDR1 MNHEY, CDR2 SVGAGI. The CDR3 coding sequence is TGTGCCAGCAGTTTGACAGGGGTCATGAACACTGAAGCTTTCTTT. Its translation is CASSLTGVMNTEAFF.

This sequence joins TRBV7-3 and TRBJ2-3; maybe TRBD1 (5 bases). The V gene's germline CDR1 is SGHTA and CDR2 FQGTGA. V was shortened by 5 bases and J by 3 bases, with 24 bases between the two germline ends. This CDR3 has 18 amino acids. This CDR3 is CASSPPPSTDGLTDTQYF. CDR3 in DNA: TGTGCCAGCAGCCCGCCCCCGTCGACAGACGGATTGACAGATACGCAGTATTTT.